One and the same sample provided the 22 T cell receptor beta chains below, sequenced in a study of blood T cells in healthy people across ages. With a J-beta primer mix and a sample-barcoded 5' primer, a second PCR ran 7 to 11 cycles. TCRdb processed the 5' RACE reads anew with MiXCR; each CDR3 protein has one entry. This table holds over 750,000 distinct CDR3 sequences, around 25% found once. This sample also appeared in a second study, on T cells of mothers and their children.

Sequenced material: blood. The receptors were gathered from a boy aged 5-17 years in good health.

This chain links TRBV29-1 with TRBJ1-1, with 7 bases lining up with TRBD1. Germline lookup yields CDR1 SQVTM and CDR2 ANQGSEA. The CDR3 spans 13 residues. With V trimmed by 6 bases and J by 2 bases, 6 bases remained unmatched. The CDR3 DNA reads as TGCAGCGTCGCTCGGGACAGTAACACTGAAGCTTTCTTT. It codes for CSVARDSNTEAFF.

The chain employs TRBV5-5 and TRBJ1-5; D is uncertain. This CDR3 spans 15 amino acids. The germline gives CDR1 SGHKS, CDR2 YYEKEE (reference sequence). With 0 bases removed from V and 4 bases from J, the gap between germline ends came to 11 bases. CDR3 bases: TGTGCCAGCAGCTTGGCCCCCGGGGAGAATCAGCCCCAGCATTTT. Translation gives CASSLAPGENQPQHF.

This clonotype was seen more than once but under ten times. The chain joins TRBV7-8 to TRBJ1-2; unclear D gene. Trimming stripped 4 bases from V and 11 bases from J, with 26 bases between. CDR3 length: 16 amino acids. The germline gives CDR1 SGHVS, CDR2 FQNEAQ. The CDR3 spells CASSSTRVAGNVVYTF. The CDR3 nucleotides are TGTGCCAGCAGCTCCACCCGAGTTGCGGGAAACGTCGTGTACACCTTC.

The chain couples TRBV12-3 or TRBV12-4 to TRBJ2-7, with a possible D match to TRBD1 (6 bases). CDR3 length: 13 amino acids. Trimming stripped 6 bases from V and 1 base from J, with 10 bases between. Here the CDR3 DNA reads TGTGCCAGCAGGGGGGCAGGTTCCTACGAGCAGTACTTC. This translates into CASRGAGSYEQYF.

J is TRBJ2-5 and V is TRBV27, with a possible D match to TRBD2 (5 bases). The J call may not be correct, given that the DNA end is closer to TRBJ2-1. The CDR3 has 15 residues. Germline V gene data show CDR1 as MNHEY and CDR2 as SMNVEV (reference sequence). CDR3 residues: CASSQPAEIYNEQFF. For the CDR3, the DNA is TGTGCCAGCAGCCAACCAGCGGAAATCTACAATGAGCAGTTCTTC.

In its sample, this clonotype was seen a few times. The chain recombines TRBV7-9 with TRBJ2-5; D is possibly TRBD2 (5 bases). Trimming took off 4 bases at V and 3 bases at J, with 12 bases between the two ends. CDR1 SEHNR and CDR2 FQNEAQ come from the germline V gene (reference sequence). The CDR3 length is 14 residues. This chain's CDR3 is CASSSSGSKETQYF. CDR3 nucleotide sequence: TGTGCCAGCAGCTCGAGCGGTTCAAAAGAGACCCAGTACTTC.

V usage is TRBV10-1 and J usage is TRBJ2-2; D gene uncertain. Trimming pared 3 bases from V and 6 bases from J, leaving 11 bases between. The CDR3 extends over 14 amino acids. The germline CDR1 and CDR2 sequences are WNHNN and SYGVQD (reference sequence). The chain's CDR3 is CASSEAASPGELFF. The DNA for the CDR3 is TGCGCCAGCAGTGAAGCAGCTTCCCCCGGGGAGCTGTTTTTT.

This clonotype was observed a few times. The chain joins TRBV12-3 or TRBV12-4 to TRBJ2-1; D is perhaps TRBD1 (5 bases). The J call is doubtful: the DNA matches TRBJ2-7 better. The CDR3 is made up of 14 amino acids. CDR3 DNA: TGTGCCAGCACCCCACGCGGACAATACTACGAGCAGTACTTC. It specifies CASTPRGQYYEQYF.

This clonotype was counted only a few times. The V gene is TRBV3-1, the J gene TRBJ2-5; perhaps TRBD1 as D (5 bases). This CDR3 region has 16 residues. Germline CDR1 is LGHDT and CDR2 is YNNKEL (reference sequence). Trimming removed 2 bases from V and 5 bases from J, with 18 bases in between. The CDR3, as DNA: TGTGCCAGCAGCCAACTACTGGAACCTTCAGGGGAGACCCAGTACTTC. It translates to CASSQLLEPSGETQYF.

This clonotype was observed a handful of times. The chain's CDR3 is CASSYPSRGRTGELFF. The DNA of the CDR3 is TGTGCCAGCAGTTACCCGTCGCGCGGGAGAACCGGGGAGCTGTTTTTT. The V and J genes are TRBV6-6 and TRBJ2-2, with TRBD2 matching over 7 bases. From germline, CDR1 is MNHNY and CDR2 SVGAGI (reference sequence). Unmatched junction bases numbered 8, after V lost 2 bases and J lost 5 bases. The CDR3 spans 16 residues.

V and J are TRBV5-5 and TRBJ1-2; TRBD1 might be the D (5 bases). This CDR3 has 16 amino acids. Germline V gene sequence: CDR1 SGHKS, CDR2 YYEKEE (reference sequence). Trimming pared 1 base from V and 4 bases from J, leaving 17 bases between. CDR3 DNA sequence: TGTGCCAGCAGCTTGTTAGGGGACCCATCTACCTATGGCTACACCTTC. Protein sequence: CASSLLGDPSTYGYTF. Complete variable domain (other parts from reference TRBV5-5 and TRBJ1-2): DAGVTQSPTHLIKTRGQQVTLRCSPISGHKSVSWYQQVLGQGPQFIFQYYEKEERGRGNFPDRFSARQFPNYSSELNVNALLLGDSALYLCASSLLGDPSTYGYTFGSGTRLTVV.

This clonotype was seen only a few times. CDR3 coding DNA: TGCAGTGCTAGAGACCAGCGGAACAATGAGCAGTTCTTC. Protein product: CSARDQRNNEQFF. The gene calls are TRBV20-1 and TRBJ2-1; tentative D call: TRBD2 (5 bases). The CDR3 has 13 residues. V gave up 0 bases and J gave up 5 bases, with 8 bases separating them. Germline CDR1 reads DFQATT; CDR2 reads SNEGSKA (reference sequence).

This clonotype was counted a few times. The chain combines TRBV19 with TRBJ2-5, with D possibly matching TRBD2 (6 bases). Germline V gene lookup returns CDR1 LNHDA and CDR2 SQIVND (reference sequence). Trimming shortened V by 4 bases and J by 7 bases, and 19 bases separated the two germline ends. This CDR3 has 15 residues. CDR3 in amino acids: CASSSTGTGEWTQYF. The CDR3, as DNA: TGTGCCAGTAGTAGTACCGGGACGGGGGAATGGACCCAGTACTTC.

The chain recombines TRBV6-2 or TRBV6-3 with TRBJ2-2; 7 bases are shared with TRBD2. CDR1 is MNHEY, CDR2 SVGEGT, per germline. The CDR3 length is 12 residues. J lost 4 bases, V lost 8 bases, and 1 base had no gene match. The CDR3: CASPSGTGELFF. DNA for the CDR3: TGTGCCAGCCCTAGCGGCACCGGGGAGCTGTTTTTT.

This chain links TRBV7-2 with TRBJ2-2, with 10 bases lining up with TRBD1. V gave up 5 bases and J gave up 6 bases; unmatched junction bases: 9. Germline CDR1 reads SGHTA; CDR2 reads FQGNSA. The length of the CDR3 is 16 residues. The CDR3 protein is CASSRRGTGAPGELFF. The CDR3 DNA reads TGTGCCAGCAGCCGCCGGGGGACAGGGGCCCCCGGGGAGCTGTTTTTT.

V usage is TRBV5-8 and J usage is TRBJ1-6; D is unresolved. The V gene's germline CDR1 is SGHTS and CDR2 YDEGEE. V gave up 5 bases and J gave up 4 bases, with 13 bases separating them. This CDR3 has 15 residues. The CDR3 region has the DNA TGTGCCAGCAGGCTAAGGAACGATTATAATTCACCCCTCCACTTT. This sequence encodes CASRLRNDYNSPLHF.

This rearrangement joins TRBV6-8 to TRBJ1-3; D gene unclear. The CDR3 consists of 14 residues. Germline lookup yields CDR1 MNHGY and CDR2 SAAAGT. V lost 6 bases to trimming and J lost 1 base, with 10 bases between them. CDR3 nucleotides: TGTGCCAGCAGAAATGAGGGATCTGGAAACACCATATATTTT. It codes for CASRNEGSGNTIYF.

J is TRBJ2-3 and V is TRBV29-1; D remains unclear. V shed 3 bases and J shed 3 bases, with 13 bases lying between them. Germline V CDR1 and CDR2: SQVTM, ANQGSEA. The CDR3 runs to 14 residues. This CDR3 reads CSVETNTGTDTQYF. As DNA, the CDR3 is TGCAGCGTTGAGACCAATACCGGGACAGATACGCAGTATTTT.

The chain joins TRBV5-1 to TRBJ2-1; 15 bases are shared with TRBD2. The J segment lost 0 bases and the V segment lost 4 bases, leaving 2 bases of the junction unmatched. The CDR3 extends over 17 amino acids. The germline CDR1 and CDR2 sequences are SGHRS and YFSETQ. The CDR3 DNA follows: TGCGCCAGCAGCACGGGACTAGCGGGAGGCTCCTACAATGAGCAGTTCTTC. Translation: CASSTGLAGGSYNEQFF.

The chain links TRBV6-5 to TRBJ1-3, with 7 bases fitting TRBD1. Germline CDR1 reads MNHEY; CDR2 reads SVGAGI. V lost 0 bases and J lost 4; bases outside the gene matches: 9. This CDR3 is built from 17 residues. CDR3 amino acids: CASSYSISTGAGNTIYF. The CDR3 coding sequence is TGTGCCAGCAGTTACTCGATTTCCACAGGGGCCGGAAACACCATATATTTT.

V usage is TRBV9 and J usage is TRBJ1-2; D might be TRBD1 (6 bases). Trimming stripped 0 bases from V and 5 bases from J, with 11 bases between. Germline V gene lookup returns CDR1 SGDLS and CDR2 YYNGEE. This CDR3 is 14 amino acids long. CDR3 nucleotides: TGTGCCAGCAGCGTAGAAAGGGGGGGGTATGGCTACACCTTC. It yields the protein CASSVERGGYGYTF.

This chain links TRBV2 with TRBJ2-5, with TRBD1 matching 7 bases. The DNA end lines up better with TRBJ2-1; the J call may be wrong. The CDR3 is made up of 15 amino acids. Germline V gene data show CDR1 as SNHLY and CDR2 as FYNNEI. As DNA, the CDR3 is TGTGCCAGCAGTGAGTTGACAGGGTTTTACAATGAGCAGTTCTTC. Amino acid sequence: CASSELTGFYNEQFF.